The rows below give T cell receptor beta chains drawn from one sample of a study of blood T cell repertoires in COVID-19. Sequenced by immunoSEQ multiplex PCR; TCRdb stores in-frame clones only, minus some. Among more than 95,000 clones listed, 85% to 90% were seen once. The sequenced sample was peripheral blood. The receptors originated from a man aged 65 to 79 who had recovered from COVID-19. CDR3s include the opening cysteine and the closing phenylalanine or tryptophan. A D gene is named only where the DNA matches it firmly. Clone size is stated in some rows and not others, as once, few, many or a class when expanded.

d_call,v_call,j_call,clone_size,cdr3_nt,cdr3_aa
NA,TRBV6-4,TRBJ2-1,NA,TGTGCCAGCAGTCAGGGTATGGGTGAGCAGTTCTTC,CASSQGMGEQFF
NA,TRBV16,TRBJ1-4,NA,TGTGCCAGCAGCCTCGGGAGGGCAGTTACTAATGAAAAACTGTTTTTT,CASSLGRAVTNEKLFF
NA,TRBV24-1,TRBJ1-2,NA,TGTGCCACCAGTGGTTCCGGGTCGTCGGACTATGGCTACACCTTC,CATSGSGSSDYGYTF
NA,TRBV30,TRBJ2-1,NA,TGTGCCTGGAGATCGGGAGCCTACAATGAGCAGTTCTTC,CAWRSGAYNEQFF
TRBD1,TRBV5-1,TRBJ2-1,NA,TGCGCCAGCAGCGGAAGGACAGGGGGCAATGAGCAGTTCTTC,CASSGRTGGNEQFF
NA,TRBV2,TRBJ1-4,NA,TGTGCCAGCACCAGCCCCGAGGGAGATGAAAAACTGTTTTTT,CASTSPEGDEKLFF
TRBD1,TRBV5-1,TRBJ1-4,NA,TGCGCCAGCAGCTCCGGGACAGCCGGGGTTGAAAAACTGTTTTTT,CASSSGTAGVEKLFF
TRBD2,TRBV28,TRBJ2-1,NA,TGTGCCAGCGGACTAGCGGAACCCAATGAGCAGTTCTTC,CASGLAEPNEQFF
TRBD1,TRBV6-1,TRBJ1-3,NA,TGTGCCAGCAGACGACAGGGGAAGGACACCATATATTTT,CASRRQGKDTIYF
TRBD2,TRBV11-2,TRBJ2-2,NA,TGTGCCAGCCGAGAGACTAGCGGGAGGTCGTTGGCCGGGGAGCTGTTTTTT,CASRETSGRSLAGELFF
TRBD1,TRBV5-6,TRBJ1-4,NA,TGTGCCAGCAGTTTACTACCGGGACAGGGAAAAGAAAAACTGTTTTTT,CASSLLPGQGKEKLFF
TRBD1,TRBV19,TRBJ1-5,NA,TGTGCCAGTAGGGACTTGGGACAGCCCTATCAGCCCCAGCATTTT,CASRDLGQPYQPQHF
TRBD2,TRBV7-2,TRBJ2-3,NA,TGTGCCAGCAGCTTGCAACTAGCGTCCACAGATACGCAGTATTTT,CASSLQLASTDTQYF
NA,TRBV5-1,TRBJ1-1,once,TGCGCCAGCAGCTTGGTAAAGGGGGACACTGAAGCTTTCTTT,CASSLVKGDTEAFF
NA,TRBV6-2/TRBV6-3,TRBJ2-7,NA,TGTGCCAGCAGCCCTAGGGGGGGCTTTCAGTACTTC,CASSPRGGFQYF
TRBD2,TRBV4-3,TRBJ2-1,once,TGCGCCAGCAGCCAAGATCAGGGCGCGGGAGTTCGGTATGAGCAGTTCTTC,CASSQDQGAGVRYEQFF
NA,TRBV6-6,TRBJ1-3,NA,TGTGCCAGCACGGGTGCGGGCCAGAGCTCTGGAAACACCATATATTTT,CASTGAGQSSGNTIYF
NA,TRBV2,TRBJ1-2,NA,TGTGCCAGCAACCCGACAGAACACTATGGCTACACCTTC,CASNPTEHYGYTF
NA,TRBV5-8,TRBJ1-2,NA,TGTGCCAGCAGCCGGGACTTGGGCTACACCTTC,CASSRDLGYTF
NA,TRBV28,TRBJ2-3,NA,TGTGCCAGCAGTCCCCTCTTCGATACGCAGTATTTT,CASSPLFDTQYF
NA,TRBV11-2,TRBJ1-5,NA,TGTGCCAGCAGCTTAGAGGGGCGGGGAAATCAGCCCCAGCATTTT,CASSLEGRGNQPQHF
NA,TRBV6-1,TRBJ1-1,NA,TGTGCCAGCAGTCCCCAGGGGAGGGGCACTGAAGCTTTCTTT,CASSPQGRGTEAFF
TRBD1,TRBV7-8,TRBJ2-2,NA,TGTGCCAGCAGCTTAGCGAAGGGGGCTGGGGAGCTGTTTTTT,CASSLAKGAGELFF
TRBD1,TRBV6-5,TRBJ2-7,NA,TGTGCCAGCAGTTTGAGACAGGGTCTCTACGAGCAGTACTTC,CASSLRQGLYEQYF
NA,TRBV13,TRBJ2-7,NA,TGTGCCAGCAGCTTGACCCGTCCCGAGGGTAAGCAGTACTTC,CASSLTRPEGKQYF
NA,TRBV6-6,TRBJ1-2,NA,TGTGCCAGCAGTTACGAGGGAGGGGGGGACTACTATGGCTACACCTTC,CASSYEGGGDYYGYTF
NA,TRBV12-3/TRBV12-4,TRBJ1-5,NA,TGTGCCAGCAGCCGACAGTTAGATCAGCCCCAGCATTTT,CASSRQLDQPQHF
TRBD1,TRBV29-1,TRBJ1-1,NA,TGCAGCGTTCGCCACAGGGGAGTGAACACTGAAGCTTTCTTT,CSVRHRGVNTEAFF
NA,TRBV7-2,TRBJ1-2,NA,TGTGCCAGCAGCTTAGCTAGCGGTTATGGCTACACCTTC,CASSLASGYGYTF
NA,TRBV12-3/TRBV12-4,TRBJ2-7,NA,TGTGCCAGCAGCCCCGGTACCTACGAGCAGTACTTC,CASSPGTYEQYF
TRBD1,TRBV9,TRBJ2-1,NA,TGTGCCAGCAGCCCCGGGACAGGGGGCTACAATGAGCAGTTCTTC,CASSPGTGGYNEQFF
NA,TRBV27,TRBJ1-1,NA,TGTGCCAGCAGTCCGTCAGGGGCTACAAGTGTGTGCGGTGAAGCTTTCTTT,CASSPSGATSVCGEAFF
NA,TRBV20-1,TRBJ1-1,NA,TGCAGTGCTAGTGACACCGGGAACACTGAAGCTTTCTTT,CSASDTGNTEAFF
NA,TRBV24-1,TRBJ2-5,NA,TGTGCCACCAGTGATCAGACAGTTGGAGAGACCCAGTACTTC,CATSDQTVGETQYF
NA,TRBV5-1,TRBJ2-3,NA,TGCGCCAGCAGCGGCAACATATGGGATACGCAGTATTTT,CASSGNIWDTQYF
TRBD1,TRBV28,TRBJ1-1,once,TGTGCCAGCAATGACAGGGGGCATGCTTTCTTT,CASNDRGHAFF
NA,TRBV30,TRBJ2-7,once,TGTGCCTGGAGTGTCGGAGGCACCTACGAGCAGTACTTC,CAWSVGGTYEQYF
TRBD1,TRBV4-1,TRBJ2-2,NA,TGCGCCAGCAGCCAAGGACAGGGGGCGAACACCGGGGAGCTGTTTTTT,CASSQGQGANTGELFF
NA,TRBV28,TRBJ1-1,NA,TGTGCCAGCAGTTTGATTAGGGGTGGGGTCTCTGAAGCTTTCTTT,CASSLIRGGVSEAFF
NA,TRBV14,TRBJ2-6,NA,TGTGCCAGCAGCCAAGAAGGCCGACTCTCCGCCTCTGGGGCCAACGTCCTGACTTTC,CASSQEGRLSASGANVLTF
NA,TRBV5-1,TRBJ1-2,NA,TGCGCCAGCAGCTTGGCGTCAGGAGGGGCTAACTATGGCTACACCTTC,CASSLASGGANYGYTF
TRBD1,TRBV13,TRBJ2-7,NA,TGTGCCAGCAGCTTCTGGGACAGCTCTCGGGACGAGCAGTACTTC,CASSFWDSSRDEQYF
TRBD2,TRBV24-1,TRBJ2-7,NA,TGTGCCACCAGTGACTGGAGGGAGGGGAAGTACTTC,CATSDWREGKYF
NA,TRBV7-2,TRBJ2-7,NA,TGTGCCAGCAGCTTAGGAGTTTGGGCAGGGTCCTACGAGCAGTACTTC,CASSLGVWAGSYEQYF